This TCR beta chain originates from a study of blood T cell repertoires in COVID-19. Looking at the study overall: The study drew acute and convalescent COVID-19 samples from the United States, Italy and Spain. PBMCs, B-cell-depleted T cells, or T cells provided the cDNA or gDNA that made up the material.

V lost 6 bases to trimming and J lost 4 bases, with 15 bases between them. The CDR3 covers 14 residues. In germline, CDR1 is SNHLY, CDR2 FYNNEI. The table lists this clone with a count of one. Authors' analysis steps: Estimated nucleated cell counts came from reference gene primer amplification. Here immunoSEQ multiplex PCR was the method, and the copy in TCRdb shows in-frame clones only, minus some. For V, J and clone size, that table is used; D and trimming come from the DNA. The sample yields approximately 150,000 clones, 65% to 80% seen once. The gene calls are TRBV2 and TRBJ1-2; D might be TRBD1 (5 bases). This clonotype was sampled from a woman between 65 and 79 years old in a cohort exposed to, infected with or recovered from COVID-19 (not recorded which). The sequencing sample was made of PBMCs or T cells enriched from blood (not recorded which). The CDR3 here is CASRGVAVPYGYTF. CDR3 in DNA: TGTGCCAGCAGAGGGGTGGCCGTCCCCTATGGCTACACCTTC.